The source of this T cell receptor (beta chain) is a study of radiotherapy plus CTLA-4 blockade in lung cancer. Overall study: Across the patients, objective responses occurred in about 19%, and disease control in under 35%. The study's findings and limits: In blood, tumor-derived TCR clones expanded after radiotherapy plus ipilimumab. Among reported predictors of response, early blood T cell clone dynamics with interferon-beta performed best.

The assay was immunoSEQ multiplex PCR, and TCRdb's table has in-frame clones only and misses some. This sample has about 120,000 clones; about 87% occur once, and the top ten carry approximately 7%. V shed 3 bases and J shed 10 bases, with 10 bases lying between them. The germline V gene has CDR1 DFQATT and CDR2 SNEGSKA (reference sequence). This CDR3 contains 11 residues. Points on this clone: The antigen is unknown.

Chemo-refractory metastatic non-small-cell lung cancer patients were treated with focal radiation plus CTLA-4 blockade with ipilimumab. Sequenced here: peripheral blood, sampled from a patient treated with radiotherapy plus ipilimumab. This chain uses TRBV20-1 with TRBJ2-1; no clear D gene. The origin of this receptor is a human donor with non-small cell lung cancer that progressed on radiotherapy plus ipilimumab. CDR3: CSASGGSEQFF. CDR3 nucleotides: TGCAGTGCTAGCGGCGGATCCGAGCAGTTCTTC.